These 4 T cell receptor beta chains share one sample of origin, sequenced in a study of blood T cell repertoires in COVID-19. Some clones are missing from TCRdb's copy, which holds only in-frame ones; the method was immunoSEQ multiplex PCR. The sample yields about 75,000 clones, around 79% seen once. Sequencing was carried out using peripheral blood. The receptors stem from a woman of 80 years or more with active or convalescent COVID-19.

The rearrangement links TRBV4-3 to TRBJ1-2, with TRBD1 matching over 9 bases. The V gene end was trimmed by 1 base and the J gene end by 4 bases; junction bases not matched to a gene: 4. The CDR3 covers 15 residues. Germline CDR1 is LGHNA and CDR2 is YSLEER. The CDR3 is CASSQGTGDPYGYTF. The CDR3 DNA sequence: TGCGCCAGCAGCCAAGGGACAGGGGATCCCTATGGCTACACCTTC.

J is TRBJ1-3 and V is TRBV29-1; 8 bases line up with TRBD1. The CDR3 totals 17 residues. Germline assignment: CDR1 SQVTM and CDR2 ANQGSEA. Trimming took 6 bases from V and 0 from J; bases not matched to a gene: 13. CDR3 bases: TGCAGCGTGGCTCCGCATCCTGACAGGGGCTCTGGAAACACCATATATTTT. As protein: CSVAPHPDRGSGNTIYF.

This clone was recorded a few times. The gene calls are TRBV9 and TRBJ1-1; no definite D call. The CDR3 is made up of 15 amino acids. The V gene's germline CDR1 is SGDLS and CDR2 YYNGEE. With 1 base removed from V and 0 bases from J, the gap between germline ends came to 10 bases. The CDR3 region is CASSVLRDMNTEAFF. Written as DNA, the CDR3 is TGTGCCAGCAGCGTATTGAGAGACATGAACACTGAAGCTTTCTTT.

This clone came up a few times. The CDR3 sequence is CATSERPRLARYNEQFF. The CDR3, as DNA: TGTGCCACCAGTGAACGACCCAGACTAGCTCGCTACAATGAGCAGTTCTTC. The chain joins TRBV24-1 to TRBJ2-1, with 7 bases lining up with TRBD2. CDR3 length: 17 amino acids. Germline V CDR1 and CDR2: KGHDR, SFDVKD. Unmatched junction bases numbered 11, after V lost 4 bases and J lost 3 bases.